This T cell receptor beta chain derives from a study of T cell changes during pregnancy in multiple sclerosis (dated by TCRdb to about 2019). About the full investigation: The study looked at changes in the T cell repertoire across pregnancy in women with multiple sclerosis.

About this clone itself: Its recognized antigen is unknown. The input lacks base qualities; no much larger clone sits a single base away.

The library was generated by the immunoSEQ multiplex PCR assay. TCRdb carries this immuneACCESS record with in-frame sequences only. Its versions omit some clonotypes, under half of them owing to an unresolved V gene in the studies checked, with the rest unexplained. The sample data list under 55,000 clones, and under 95% of these were observed just once. The ten largest clones represent approximately 1.5% of the sample. Specimen: PBMCs (not recorded whether the cells were cultured). This clonotype was sampled from a female donor with multiple sclerosis, enrolled in a pregnancy study.

The sequence in DNA is TGCGCCAGCAGCCTTGGACAGGAAGGGCAGCCCCAGCATTTT. Translation gives CASSLGQEGQPQHF. The V gene is TRBV5-1 and the J gene is TRBJ1-5, with 7 bases aligning to TRBD1. The germline V gene yields SGHRS for CDR1 and YFSETQ for CDR2. For this chain, trimming is 4 bases at the V end and 7 bases at the J end, and the number of junction bases without a gene match is 8. From the cysteine up to the phenylalanine, the CDR3 has a length of 14 residues. Just CDR3 DNA is preserved here, 42 bases in frame from base 1.